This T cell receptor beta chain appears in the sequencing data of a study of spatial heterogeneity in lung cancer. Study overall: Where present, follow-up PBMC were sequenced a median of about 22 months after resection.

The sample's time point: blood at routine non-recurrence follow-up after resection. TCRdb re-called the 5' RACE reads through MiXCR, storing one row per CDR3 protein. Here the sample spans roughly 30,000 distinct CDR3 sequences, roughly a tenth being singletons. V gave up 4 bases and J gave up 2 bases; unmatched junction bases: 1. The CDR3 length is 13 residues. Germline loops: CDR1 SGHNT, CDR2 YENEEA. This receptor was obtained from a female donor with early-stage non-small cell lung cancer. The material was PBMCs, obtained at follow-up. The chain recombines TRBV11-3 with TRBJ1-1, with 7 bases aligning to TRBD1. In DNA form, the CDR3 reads TGTGCCAGCAGCTCAGGGGGAAACACTGAAGCTTTCTTT. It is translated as CASSSGGNTEAFF.